This T cell receptor beta chain was obtained from a study of metastatic and nonmetastatic thyroid tumors (dated by TCRdb to the early 2020s). For the study in its entirety: Repertoires were compared across peripheral blood and tumor or nodule tissue samples from malignant and benign thyroid patients.

This clone was observed many times. It lacks a known antigen. No base quality values were provided; no much bigger clone lies one nucleotide off. Before undergoing thyroid surgery, none of the patients had been given any kind of treatment. Patient clinical samples collected from about 2011 to 2019 were retrospectively analysed using T-cell receptor beta sequencing. The protocol used for the library was PCR. Sequencing was performed on an Illumina HiSeq 4000. High-throughput sequencing was used to profile the CDR3 region of the TCR beta-chain in every patient. As for the original processing: The researchers built a classifier to tell apart papillary thyroid cancer patients with distant metastasis, based on CDR3 differences among clinicopathological groups. To measure repertoire diversity the researchers used the Shannon index, while the Morisita-Horn index served to gauge how similar the tumor and blood repertoires were. Using fastp at Q25 and MiXCR, TCRdb reprocessed the public reads and kept productive beta chains. None of the V and J calls come from the authors' own analysis; TCRdb made them. This sample holds around 31,000 clones; 25% to 35% were observed only once. In total, the top ten clones hold around 28% of the sample.

The paper as a whole reports these results and caveats: In both blood and tumor samples, malignant tumors were reported to have significantly higher TCR beta diversity than benign nodules.

From the germline V gene, CDR1 is SGHTS and CDR2 is YDEGEE. V loses 4 bases at its end and J loses 4 bases; junction bases beyond the gene matches: 5. From the cysteine up to the phenylalanine, the CDR3 has a length of 14 residues. Only the CDR3 portion is preserved as DNA: 42 bases, with reading frame beginning at the first base. The source is a female donor with papillary thyroid cancer or a benign thyroid nodule (not recorded which). Some clones in this sample may be carry-over from other donors' samples. The sample consisted of blood. This chain is built from TRBV5-8 and TRBJ1-2; 9 central nucleotides agree with TRBD1. The nucleotides read TGTGCCAGCAGCCTGAAGGGACAGGGCTATGGCTACACCTTC. The resulting protein is CASSLKGQGYGYTF.